Below, one T cell receptor (beta chain) is given with its context. The antigen is unknown. This entry belongs to a study of cytomegalovirus exposure and HLA in healthy donors. Study findings and constraints: Cytomegalovirus status, reportedly, was diagnosed with high specificity and sensitivity by the classifier.

The CDR3 totals 17 residues. From germline, CDR1 is SGHTA and CDR2 FQGNSA. V lost 1 base and J lost 1, with 16 bases in between. PCR was performed using 60 Vbeta and 13 Jbeta primers. Only in-frame clones appear in the TCRdb table, and some are missing; sequencing was by immunoSEQ multiplex PCR. The repertoire has more than 150,000 clones, just over 75% of them found once; the top ten carry about 1.5%. The chain combines TRBV7-2 with TRBJ1-1, with D possibly matching TRBD1 (5 bases). Input material: PBMCs. The receptor's source is a man aged 18-30 years in good health and CMV-seronegative. The CDR3 here is CASSLGYGGGTNTEAFF. The CDR3 DNA reads as TGTGCCAGCAGCTTAGGGTACGGGGGGGGGACGAACACTGAAGCTTTCTTT.